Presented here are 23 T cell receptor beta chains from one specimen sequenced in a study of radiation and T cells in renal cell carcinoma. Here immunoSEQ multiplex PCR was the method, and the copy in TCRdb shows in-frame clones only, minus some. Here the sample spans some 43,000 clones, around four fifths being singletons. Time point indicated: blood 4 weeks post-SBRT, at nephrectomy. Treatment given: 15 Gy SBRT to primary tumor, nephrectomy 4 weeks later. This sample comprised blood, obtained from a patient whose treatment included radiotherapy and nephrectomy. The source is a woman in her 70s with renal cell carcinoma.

CDR3 sequence reads: CASSLPGISGNTIYF. In DNA form, the CDR3 reads TGTGCCAGCAGCTTACCTGGGATCTCTGGAAACACCATATATTTT. The chain has TRBV7-2 and TRBJ1-3; D call uncertain. V lost 2 bases, J lost 0 bases, and 8 bases lay in between. CDR3 length equals 15 residues. CDR1 SGHTA and CDR2 FQGNSA come from the germline V gene.

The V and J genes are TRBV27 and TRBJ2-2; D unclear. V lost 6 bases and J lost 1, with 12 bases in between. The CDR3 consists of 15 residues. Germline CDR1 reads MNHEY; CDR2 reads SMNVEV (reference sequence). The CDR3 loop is CASRPRTENTGELFF. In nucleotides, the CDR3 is TGTGCCAGCAGACCACGGACGGAGAACACCGGGGAGCTGTTTTTT.

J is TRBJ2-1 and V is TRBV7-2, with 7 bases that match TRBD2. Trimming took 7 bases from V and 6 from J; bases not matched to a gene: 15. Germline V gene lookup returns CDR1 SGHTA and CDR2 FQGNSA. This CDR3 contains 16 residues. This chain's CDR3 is CASNPRSGIGRNEQFF. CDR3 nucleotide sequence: TGTGCCAGCAATCCAAGGAGCGGGATCGGTCGCAATGAGCAGTTCTTC.

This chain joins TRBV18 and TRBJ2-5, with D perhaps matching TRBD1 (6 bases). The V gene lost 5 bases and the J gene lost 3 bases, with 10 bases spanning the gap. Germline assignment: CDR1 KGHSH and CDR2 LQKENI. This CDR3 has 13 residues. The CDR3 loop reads CASSVQGEETQYF. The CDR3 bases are TGTGCCAGCTCAGTACAGGGAGAAGAGACCCAGTACTTC. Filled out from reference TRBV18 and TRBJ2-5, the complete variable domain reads NAGVMQNPRHLVRRRGQEARLRCSPMKGHSHVYWYRQLPEEGLKFMVYLQKENIIDESGMPKERFSAEFPKEGPSILRIQQVVRGDSAAYFCASSVQGEETQYFGPGTRLLVL.

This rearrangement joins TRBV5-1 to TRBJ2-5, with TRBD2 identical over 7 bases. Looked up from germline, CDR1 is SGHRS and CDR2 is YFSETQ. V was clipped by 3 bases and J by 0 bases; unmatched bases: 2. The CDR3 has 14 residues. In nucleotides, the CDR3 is TGCGCCAGCAGCTCCAGCGGGGACCAAGAGACCCAGTACTTC. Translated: CASSSSGDQETQYF.

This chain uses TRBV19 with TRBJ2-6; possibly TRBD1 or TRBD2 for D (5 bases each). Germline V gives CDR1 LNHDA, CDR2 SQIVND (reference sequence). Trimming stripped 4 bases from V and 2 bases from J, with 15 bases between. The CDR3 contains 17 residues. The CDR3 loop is CASSTGTIFAGANVLTF. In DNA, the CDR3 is TGTGCCAGTAGTACAGGGACGATTTTTGCTGGGGCCAACGTCCTGACTTTC.

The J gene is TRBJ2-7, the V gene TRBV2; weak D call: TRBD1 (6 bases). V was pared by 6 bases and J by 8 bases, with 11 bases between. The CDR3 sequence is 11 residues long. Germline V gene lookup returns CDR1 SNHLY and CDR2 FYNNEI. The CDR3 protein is CASSRDNKQYF. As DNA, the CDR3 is TGTGCCAGCAGCCGGGACAACAAGCAGTACTTC.

DNA of the CDR3: TGCGCCAGCAGCCAAGGGGCTAGCGGGGGTCCCGAGACCCAGTACTTC. As protein: CASSQGASGGPETQYF. V usage is TRBV4-1 and J usage is TRBJ2-5; 10 bases match TRBD2. V shed 1 base, J shed 5 bases, and the junction held 7 bases outside the gene matches. In germline, CDR1 is MGHRA, CDR2 YSYEKL. The CDR3 runs to 16 residues.

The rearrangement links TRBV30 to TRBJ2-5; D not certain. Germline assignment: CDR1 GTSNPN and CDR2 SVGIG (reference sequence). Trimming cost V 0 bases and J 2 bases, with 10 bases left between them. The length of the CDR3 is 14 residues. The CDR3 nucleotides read TGTGCCTGGAGTGTCGAGATTCGGCAAGAGACCCAGTACTTC. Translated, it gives CAWSVEIRQETQYF.

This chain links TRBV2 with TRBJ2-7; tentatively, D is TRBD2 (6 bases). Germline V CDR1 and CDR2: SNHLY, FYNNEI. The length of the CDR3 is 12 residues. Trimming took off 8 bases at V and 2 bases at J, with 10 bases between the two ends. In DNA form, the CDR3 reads TGTGCCAGCCAGGCGGGAACCTACGAGCAGTACTTC. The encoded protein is CASQAGTYEQYF.

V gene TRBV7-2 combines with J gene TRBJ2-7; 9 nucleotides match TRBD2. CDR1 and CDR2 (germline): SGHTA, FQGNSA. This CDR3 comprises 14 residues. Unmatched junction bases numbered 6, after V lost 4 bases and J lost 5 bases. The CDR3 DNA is TGTGCCAGCAGCTCGAGTAGCGGGAGTGACGAGCAGTACTTC. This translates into CASSSSSGSDEQYF.

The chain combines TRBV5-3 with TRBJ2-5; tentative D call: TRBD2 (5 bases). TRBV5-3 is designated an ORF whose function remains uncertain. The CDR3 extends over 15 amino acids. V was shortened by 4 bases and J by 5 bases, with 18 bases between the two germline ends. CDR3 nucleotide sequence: TGTGCCAGAAGCAGGTGGACGGAGGAGGAGGAGACCCAGTACTTC. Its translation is CARSRWTEEEETQYF.

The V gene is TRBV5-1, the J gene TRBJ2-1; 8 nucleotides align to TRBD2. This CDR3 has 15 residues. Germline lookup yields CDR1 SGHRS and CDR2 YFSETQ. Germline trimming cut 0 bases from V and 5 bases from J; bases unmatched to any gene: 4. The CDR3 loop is CASSLEASGHNEQFF. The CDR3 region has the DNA TGCGCCAGCAGCTTGGAGGCTAGCGGGCACAATGAGCAGTTCTTC.

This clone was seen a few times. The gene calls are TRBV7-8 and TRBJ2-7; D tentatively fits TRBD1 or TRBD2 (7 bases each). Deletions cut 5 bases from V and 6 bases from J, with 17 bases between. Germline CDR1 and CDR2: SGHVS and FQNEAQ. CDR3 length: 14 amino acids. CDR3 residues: CASSSGTVLGEQYF. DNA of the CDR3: TGTGCCAGCAGCAGCGGGACAGTCTTAGGCGAGCAGTACTTC.

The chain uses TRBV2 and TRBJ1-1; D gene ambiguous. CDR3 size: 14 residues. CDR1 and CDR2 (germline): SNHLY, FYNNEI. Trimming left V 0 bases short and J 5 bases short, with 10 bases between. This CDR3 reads CASSEAGGGTEAFF. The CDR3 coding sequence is TGTGCCAGCAGTGAAGCGGGAGGTGGGACTGAAGCTTTCTTT.

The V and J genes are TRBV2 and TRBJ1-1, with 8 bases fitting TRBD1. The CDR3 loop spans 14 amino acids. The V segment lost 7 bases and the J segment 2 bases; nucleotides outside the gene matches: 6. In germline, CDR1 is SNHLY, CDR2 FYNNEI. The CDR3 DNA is TGTGCCAGCATCGAGGACAGGGTCAACACTGAAGCTTTCTTT. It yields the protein CASIEDRVNTEAFF.

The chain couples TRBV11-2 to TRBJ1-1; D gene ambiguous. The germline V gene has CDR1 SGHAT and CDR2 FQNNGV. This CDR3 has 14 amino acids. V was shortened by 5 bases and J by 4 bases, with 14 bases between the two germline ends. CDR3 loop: CASSPHRGLTEAFF. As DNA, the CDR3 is TGTGCCAGCAGCCCCCACCGGGGTCTCACTGAAGCTTTCTTT.

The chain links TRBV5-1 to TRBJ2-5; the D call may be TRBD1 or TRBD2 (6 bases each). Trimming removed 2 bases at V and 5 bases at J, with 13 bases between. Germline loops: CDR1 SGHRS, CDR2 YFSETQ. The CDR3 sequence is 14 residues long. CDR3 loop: CASSLRGETETQYF. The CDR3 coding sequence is TGCGCCAGCAGCTTAAGGGGGGAGACGGAGACCCAGTACTTC.

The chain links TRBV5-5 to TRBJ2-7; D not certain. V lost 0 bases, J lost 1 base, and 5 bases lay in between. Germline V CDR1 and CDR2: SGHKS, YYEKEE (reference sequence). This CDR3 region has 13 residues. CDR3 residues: CASSLAPSYEQYF. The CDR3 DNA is TGTGCCAGCAGCTTGGCCCCTTCCTACGAGCAGTACTTC.

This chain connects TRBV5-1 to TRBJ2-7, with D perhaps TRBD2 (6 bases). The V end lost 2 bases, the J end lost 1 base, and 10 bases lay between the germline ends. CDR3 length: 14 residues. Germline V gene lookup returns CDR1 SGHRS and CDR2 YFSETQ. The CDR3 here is CASSLRRGSYEQYF. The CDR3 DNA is TGCGCCAGCAGCTTAAGGAGGGGTTCCTACGAGCAGTACTTC.

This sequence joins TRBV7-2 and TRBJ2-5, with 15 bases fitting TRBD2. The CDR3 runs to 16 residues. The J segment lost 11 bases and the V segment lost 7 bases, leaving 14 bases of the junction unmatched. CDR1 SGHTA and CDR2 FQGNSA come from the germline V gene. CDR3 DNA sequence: TGTGCCAGCAACCAGTGGACTAGCGGGAGGGCTAGTGTGCAGTACTTC. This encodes CASNQWTSGRASVQYF.

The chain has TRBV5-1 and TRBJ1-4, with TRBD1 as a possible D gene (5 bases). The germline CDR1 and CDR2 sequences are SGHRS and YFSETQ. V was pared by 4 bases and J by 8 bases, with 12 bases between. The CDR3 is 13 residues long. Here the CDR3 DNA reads TGCGCCAGCAGCCTTGGACGGGGCGAAAAACTGTTTTTT. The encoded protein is CASSLGRGEKLFF.

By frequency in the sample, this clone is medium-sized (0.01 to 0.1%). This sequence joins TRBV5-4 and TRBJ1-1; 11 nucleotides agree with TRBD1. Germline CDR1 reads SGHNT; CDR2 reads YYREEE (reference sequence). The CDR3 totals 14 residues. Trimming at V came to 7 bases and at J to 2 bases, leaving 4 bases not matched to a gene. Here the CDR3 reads CASGGQGVNTEAFF. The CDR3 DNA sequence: TGTGCCAGCGGGGGACAGGGGGTAAACACTGAAGCTTTCTTT.